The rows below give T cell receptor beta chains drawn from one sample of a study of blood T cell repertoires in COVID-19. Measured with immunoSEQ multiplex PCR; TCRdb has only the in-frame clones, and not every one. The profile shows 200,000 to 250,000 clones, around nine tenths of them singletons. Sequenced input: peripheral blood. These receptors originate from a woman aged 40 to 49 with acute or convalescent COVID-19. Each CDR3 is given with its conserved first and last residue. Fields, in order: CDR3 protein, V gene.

CDR3 protein: CASSRGGGYTF; V gene: TRBV6-5
CDR3 protein: CASSLLNQPQHF; V gene: TRBV7-9
CDR3 protein: CATRPRDLNTGELFF; V gene: TRBV24-1
CDR3 protein: CASSRAQVVGETQYF; V gene: TRBV18
CDR3 protein: CASSPGREGSPLHF; V gene: TRBV18
CDR3 protein: CASTEQRLGYTF; V gene: TRBV5-6
CDR3 protein: CASSLRQGHTQYF; V gene: TRBV3-1/TRBV3-2
CDR3 protein: CASSKTGRDTQYF; V gene: TRBV9
CDR3 protein: CSAGTGGGGYTF; V gene: TRBV29-1
CDR3 protein: CASSSTGNTEAFF; V gene: TRBV27
CDR3 protein: CASTGGSFNEKLFF; V gene: TRBV6-5
CDR3 protein: CASSLAGSAYNEQFF; V gene: TRBV9
CDR3 protein: CASSPRGGTTEAFF; V gene: TRBV9
CDR3 protein: CASGLVLGRKGQPQHF; V gene: TRBV12-5
CDR3 protein: CASSESSGTGEKLFF; V gene: TRBV10-1
CDR3 protein: CASSNGLNNQPQHF; V gene: TRBV18
CDR3 protein: CASSPRDRETQYF; V gene: TRBV3-1/TRBV3-2
CDR3 protein: CASSFSGYGYTF; V gene: TRBV27
CDR3 protein: CASSQAWDSTQRTQYF; V gene: TRBV3-1/TRBV3-2
CDR3 protein: CASRTSRDRVMAQHF; V gene: TRBV6-5
CDR3 protein: CASSMFFDRGNQPQHF; V gene: TRBV19
CDR3 protein: CASSELRVLNTEAFF; V gene: TRBV6-1
CDR3 protein: CASSWVPAGDTQYF; V gene: TRBV5-1
CDR3 protein: CASSPIRTAGTNEQFF; V gene: TRBV4-1
CDR3 protein: CASNRGPYQETQYF; V gene: TRBV21-1
CDR3 protein: CASATGGYTEAFF; V gene: TRBV12-3/TRBV12-4
CDR3 protein: CASSSTVYNEQFF; V gene: TRBV7-8
CDR3 protein: CASTYCYNEQFF; V gene: TRBV11-3
CDR3 protein: CASTSPVSGVNYGYTF; V gene: TRBV19
CDR3 protein: CASSEAEWSGNTIYF; V gene: TRBV2
CDR3 protein: CASSLAGASNQPQHF; V gene: TRBV5-1
CDR3 protein: CASSPDSYSETQYF; V gene: TRBV6-5
CDR3 protein: CASSETGNNQPQHF; V gene: TRBV27
CDR3 protein: CASSRPSGASADTQYF; V gene: TRBV2
CDR3 protein: CASSSGQSNQPQHF; V gene: TRBV7-9
CDR3 protein: CASSMTGIITEAFF; V gene: TRBV9
CDR3 protein: CASSLGQGTDRYF; V gene: TRBV18
CDR3 protein: CASRTGTSGALAKNIQYF; V gene: TRBV2
CDR3 protein: CAGLRAGRGEAFF; V gene: TRBV5-5
CDR3 protein: CASSEGSPGKGGYTF; V gene: TRBV6-1
CDR3 protein: CASSQGQLPGYTF; V gene: TRBV5-4
CDR3 protein: CATSPPGQGLDTEAFF; V gene: TRBV2
CDR3 protein: CASRNDRGAYGYTF; V gene: TRBV2
CDR3 protein: CASTTGFGYTF; V gene: TRBV19
CDR3 protein: CASSLEFGHYGYTF; V gene: TRBV5-5
CDR3 protein: CASSRTGGARGYTF; V gene: TRBV2
CDR3 protein: CASSLFGTGGLNHQPQHF; V gene: TRBV28
CDR3 protein: CASSPSSTGNTEAFF; V gene: TRBV7-3
CDR3 protein: CASSKLPTPGEKLFF; V gene: TRBV9
CDR3 protein: CASSSPSSGANVLTF; V gene: TRBV27
CDR3 protein: CASSSPGQGRTEAFF; V gene: TRBV5-1
CDR3 protein: CASSEVRGYGYTF; V gene: TRBV2
CDR3 protein: CASSPSPGTSGGADTQYF; V gene: TRBV13
CDR3 protein: CASRSGGAQETQYF; V gene: TRBV5-4
CDR3 protein: CASSIPGGVAGGYTF; V gene: TRBV6-5